The following is a T cell receptor beta chain sequence with its context. Its specificity is unknown. V was shortened by 3 bases and J by 0 bases, with 8 bases between the two germline ends. This CDR3 is built from 14 residues. CDR1 and CDR2 (germline): KGHSH, LQKENI. The data derive from a study of T cell repertoires in cytomegalovirus infection. Overall study: Through public TCR beta signatures, both CMV infection and matching HLA type were indicated. Findings of the study overall: HLA-C-restricted CMV clonotypes gave the most frequent clonotype in two of eight donors.

MiXCR, run by TCRdb on the reads, gives a single entry per CDR3 protein. This table has tens of thousands of distinct CDR3 sequences, 20% to 25% appearing once. V usage is TRBV18 and J usage is TRBJ1-1; no clear D. The sample taken for sequencing was PBMCs, sequenced either directly or after in vitro stimulation (not recorded which). The TCR comes from a human donor in good health (CMV status not recorded). Some clones in this sample may be carry-over from other donors' samples. The CDR3 sequence: CASSPLQMNTEAFF. The CDR3 DNA sequence: TGTGCCAGCTCACCCTTACAGATGAACACTGAAGCTTTCTTT.